This T cell receptor (beta chain) was retrieved from a study of T cell responses to AZD1222 COVID-19 vaccine. Study background: Analysis merged second doses at about 4 or about 12 weeks.

Germline-derived CDR1 and CDR2 are MNHEY and SVGAGI. CDR3 length: 16 amino acids. V was cut by 2 bases and J by 5 bases, with 18 bases left in between. The table came from immunoSEQ multiplex PCR; TCRdb's copy has only in-frame clones and leaves some out. The sample shows 100,000 to 150,000 clones, roughly 87% of them seen only once. Study-level results: Donors were largely white British and mainly female; clonal diversity was possibly underestimated.

Of note for this clone: Its specificity is not known.

The chain employs TRBV6-5 and TRBJ1-2; possible D gene TRBD1, 5 bases. This TCR came from an adult in good health. This specimen consisted of peripheral blood, obtained on day 0 of AZD1222 vaccination. CDR3 sequence: CASSYPRQRNIYGYTF. The CDR3 DNA reads as TGTGCCAGCAGTTACCCTAGACAGAGGAATATTTATGGCTACACCTTC.